What follows are 22 T cell receptor beta chains derived from one specimen sequenced in a study of technical replicates of blood from a few donors. Produced via immunoSEQ multiplex PCR; TCRdb's table is partial and in-frame only. The repertoire holds roughly 85,000 clones, with approximately 95% as singletons. Input material: T cells isolated from PBMCs. The receptors originated from a human donor in good health.

This chain uses TRBV6-1 with TRBJ1-1; TRBD1 matches 7 bases. The CDR3 extends over 14 amino acids. Germline CDR1 and CDR2: MNHNS and SASEGT. The trim removed 4 bases at V and 5 bases at J, leaving 7 bases unmatched. This CDR3 reads CASSAAGGWTEAFF. CDR3 nucleotides: TGTGCCAGCAGTGCGGCAGGGGGGTGGACTGAAGCTTTCTTT.

This chain uses TRBV29-1 with TRBJ2-5; D is unresolved. The ends were cut back, 6 bases at V and 4 bases at J, with 6 bases in the middle. Per germline, CDR1 SQVTM and CDR2 ANQGSEA. This CDR3 is built from 10 residues. CDR3 in DNA: TGCAGCGTACTAAGAGAGACCCAGTACTTC. Its translation is CSVLRETQYF. The entire variable domain, with the rest obtained from reference TRBV29-1 and TRBJ2-5, is as follows: SAVISQKPSRDICQRGTSLTIQCQVDSQVTMMFWYRQQPGQSLTLIATANQGSEATYESGFVIDKFPISRPNLTFSTLTVSNMSPEDSSIYLCSVLRETQYFGPGTRLLVL.

V and J are TRBV16 and TRBJ1-3; D not resolved. The CDR3 runs 14 residues. Germline V CDR1 and CDR2: KGHSY, FQNENV. The V end lost 4 bases, the J end lost 0 bases, and 7 bases lay between the germline ends. The CDR3 DNA is TGTGCCAGCAGCCGAGGGTCCTCTGGAAACACCATATATTTT. Its protein is CASSRGSSGNTIYF. Full variable domain (outside the CDR3, taken from reference TRBV16 and TRBJ1-3): GEEVAQTPKHLVRGEGQKAKLYCAPIKGHSYVFWYQQVLKNEFKFLISFQNENVFDETGMPKERFSAKCLPNSPCSLEIQATKLEDSAVYFCASSRGSSGNTIYFGEGSWLTVV.

J is TRBJ2-3 and V is TRBV7-2; 8 bases map to TRBD1. CDR3 length: 18 residues. With V trimmed by 3 bases and J by 1 base, 12 bases remained unmatched. The germline CDR1 and CDR2 sequences are SGHTA and FQGNSA. CDR3: CASSFHNRGTQGTDTQYF. CDR3 in DNA: TGTGCCAGCAGCTTCCATAACAGGGGGACCCAGGGCACAGATACGCAGTATTTT.

This sequence joins TRBV18 and TRBJ2-7; D not resolved. The CDR3 is 13 residues long. V was cut by 2 bases and J by 2 bases, with 7 bases left in between. Germline V gives CDR1 KGHSH, CDR2 LQKENI. This CDR3 is CASSPGGPYEQYF. DNA for the CDR3: TGTGCCAGCTCACCAGGCGGTCCCTACGAGCAGTACTTC.

This clone was found once. The chain uses TRBV5-4 and TRBJ2-5; 9 nucleotides line up with TRBD2. Germline V gene lookup returns CDR1 SGHNT and CDR2 YYREEE (reference sequence). The CDR3 has 13 residues. The V gene end was trimmed by 4 bases and the J gene end by 5 bases; junction bases not matched to a gene: 3. CDR3: CASSISGGETQYF. The CDR3 DNA reads as TGTGCCAGCAGCATCAGCGGGGGGGAGACCCAGTACTTC. Together with reference TRBV5-4 and TRBJ2-5, the CDR3 gives the full variable domain: ETGVTQSPTHLIKTRGQQVTLRCSSQSGHNTVSWYQQALGQGPQFIFQYYREEENGRGNFPPRFSGLQFPNYSSELNVNALELDDSALYLCASSISGGETQYFGPGTRLLVL.

CDR3 sequence reads: CASSAGGQETQYF. CDR3 nucleotides: TGTGCCAGCAGCGCGGGGGGCCAAGAGACCCAGTACTTC. The V call is TRBV9, the J call TRBJ2-5; TRBD2 matches 7 bases. CDR3 size: 13 residues. The V segment lost 3 bases and the J segment 1 base; nucleotides outside the gene matches: 0. Germline loops: CDR1 SGDLS, CDR2 YYNGEE.

This rearrangement joins TRBV19 to TRBJ1-1; D is possibly TRBD1 (6 bases). This CDR3 is 16 amino acids long. V gave up 3 bases and J gave up 2 bases, with 16 bases separating them. Looked up from germline, CDR1 is LNHDA and CDR2 is SQIVND (reference sequence). CDR3 nucleotides: TGTGCCAGTAGTATTCATCCTGGACAGCCTAACACTGAAGCTTTCTTT. This sequence encodes CASSIHPGQPNTEAFF. The variable domain in full, with the rest retrieved from reference TRBV19 and TRBJ1-1, is DGGITQSPKYLFRKEGQNVTLSCEQNLNHDAMYWYRQDPGQGLRLIYYSQIVNDFQKGDIAEGYSVSREKKESFPLTVTSAQKNPTAFYLCASSIHPGQPNTEAFFGQGTRLTVV.

The V call is TRBV9, the J call TRBJ2-7; TRBD1 agrees at 7 bases. Germline CDR1 and CDR2: SGDLS and YYNGEE. The CDR3 is made up of 14 amino acids. V shed 4 bases, J shed 0 bases, and the junction held 4 bases outside the gene matches. In nucleotides, the CDR3 is TGTGCCAGCAGCTCCCGGGACAGCTCCTACGAGCAGTACTTC. It is translated as CASSSRDSSYEQYF.

The rearrangement joins TRBV5-1 to TRBJ2-2; 10 positions match TRBD2. The V segment lost 4 bases and the J segment 1 base; nucleotides outside the gene matches: 7. The CDR3 runs 17 residues. In germline, CDR1 is SGHRS, CDR2 YFSETQ. The CDR3 loop reads CASSLTLAGGNTGELFF. CDR3 sequence (DNA): TGCGCCAGCAGCCTAACGTTAGCGGGAGGGAACACCGGGGAGCTGTTTTTT. Full variable domain (missing parts from reference TRBV5-1 and TRBJ2-2): KAGVTQTPRYLIKTRGQQVTLSCSPISGHRSVSWYQQTPGQGLQFLFEYFSETQRNKGNFPGRFSGRQFSNSRSEMNVSTLELGDSALYLCASSLTLAGGNTGELFFGEGSRLTVL.

This clone was found once. The J gene is TRBJ1-1, the V gene TRBV7-9, with 7 bases aligning to TRBD1. V dropped 5 bases and J dropped 5; count of bases not matched to a gene: 8. The CDR3 covers 14 residues. CDR1 and CDR2 (germline): SEHNR, FQNEAQ (reference sequence). In nucleotides, the CDR3 is TGTGCCAGCAGCCCCCCGGCCAGGGGGACTGAAGCTTTCTTT. This gives the protein CASSPPARGTEAFF.

The CDR3 spells CASSIYTTLYNEQFF. The CDR3 nucleotides read TGTGCCAGTAGTATATACACTACCTTATACAATGAGCAGTTCTTC. The rearrangement links TRBV19 to TRBJ2-1, with D hard to call. This CDR3 comprises 15 residues. Trimming pared 2 bases from V and 4 bases from J, leaving 12 bases between. The V gene's germline CDR1 is LNHDA and CDR2 SQIVND (reference sequence).

A remark on this clone: In the same sample, other DNA sequences code for this CDR3. This chain joins TRBV6-1 and TRBJ1-1, with D unclear. The V and J ends lost 1 base and 5 bases respectively, with 5 bases between them. Germline V gene lookup returns CDR1 MNHNS and CDR2 SASEGT. There are 12 residues in the CDR3. The CDR3 nucleotides read TGTGCCAGCAGTGAAGGGAGGACTGAAGCTTTCTTT. Its translation is CASSEGRTEAFF.

V gene TRBV4-1 combines with J gene TRBJ1-1; TRBD1 aligns across 8 bases. The CDR3 length is 18 residues. The trim removed 3 bases at V and 4 bases at J, leaving 16 bases unmatched. Per the germline V gene, CDR1 is MGHRA and CDR2 is YSYEKL. The CDR3 coding sequence is TGCGCCAGCAGCCATCCACCACTACTGACAGGGGCGGGCACTGAAGCTTTCTTT. Its translation: CASSHPPLLTGAGTEAFF.

The chain links TRBV4-1 to TRBJ2-7; TRBD2 matches 12 bases. Unmatched junction bases numbered 5, after V lost 3 bases and J lost 2 bases. CDR3 length equals 16 residues. The V gene's germline CDR1 is MGHRA and CDR2 YSYEKL. In DNA, the CDR3 is TGCGCCAGCAGCCAGGAAACTAGCGGGGGGCCCTACGAGCAGTACTTC. This encodes CASSQETSGGPYEQYF.

This chain links TRBV13 with TRBJ2-1; 9 bases agree with TRBD1. CDR3 length: 13 amino acids. From germline, CDR1 is PRHDT and CDR2 FYEKMQ (reference sequence). V lost 6 bases, J lost 8 bases, and 5 bases stayed unmatched. The CDR3 DNA sequence: TGTGCCAGCAGTTTCACAGGGGGCGATGAGCAGTTCTTC. Protein: CASSFTGGDEQFF.

CDR3 DNA: TGTGCCAGCAGTTTATCCGCTAGGAGTGAGCAGTTCTTC. Translated, it gives CASSLSARSEQFF. This chain links TRBV27 with TRBJ2-1, with D unclear. CDR1 and CDR2 (germline): MNHEY, SMNVEV (reference sequence). V was shortened by 0 bases and J by 9 bases, with 9 bases between the two germline ends. This CDR3 region has 13 residues.

The J gene is TRBJ1-1, the V gene TRBV2; D is uncertain. The CDR3 spans 14 residues. V lost 5 bases, J lost 5 bases, and 15 bases lay in between. Germline lookup yields CDR1 SNHLY and CDR2 FYNNEI. The CDR3 loop reads CASSRDGSGTEAFF. The CDR3 DNA reads as TGTGCCAGCAGTCGCGACGGGTCGGGGACTGAAGCTTTCTTT.

The gene calls are TRBV4-1 and TRBJ2-5, with TRBD2 matching over 11 bases. Germline lookup yields CDR1 MGHRA and CDR2 YSYEKL. V shed 5 bases, J shed 1 base, and the junction held 9 bases outside the gene matches. CDR3 size: 17 residues. CDR3 sequence (DNA): TGCGCCAGCAGCACTACGGCTAGCGGGGGGTTCCAAGAGACCCAGTACTTC. It encodes CASSTTASGGFQETQYF.

The genes are TRBV19 and TRBJ1-2, with D possibly matching TRBD1 (6 bases). This CDR3 is built from 14 residues. Trimming took 5 bases from V and 5 from J, leaving 15 bases between them. The germline V gene encodes CDR1 LNHDA and CDR2 SQIVND (reference sequence). In nucleotides, the CDR3 is TGTGCCAGTAGTGGAGCAGGGGTGTATTATGGCTACACCTTC. Translated: CASSGAGVYYGYTF.

CDR3 DNA: TGTGCCAGCAGCGTTAGCGGGAGGGAGGTCACCGGGGAGCTGTTTTTT. It translates to CASSVSGREVTGELFF. The chain is built from TRBV7-2 and TRBJ2-2; 11 nucleotides match TRBD2. The germline V gene has CDR1 SGHTA and CDR2 FQGNSA. The CDR3 has 16 residues. Unmatched junction bases numbered 6, after V lost 5 bases and J lost 4 bases.

V usage is TRBV10-2 and J usage is TRBJ2-1; 10 bases agree with TRBD2. J gave up 2 bases and V 7 bases, and 5 bases lay outside the gene matches. CDR3 size: 15 residues. Germline CDR1 reads WSHSY; CDR2 reads SAAADI. In DNA, the CDR3 is TGCGCCAGCAAAAGCGGGGGGGCCGCCTACAATGAGCAGTTCTTC. Translating gives CASKSGGAAYNEQFF.